This T cell receptor beta chain was captured by sequencing in a study of blood T cells in healthy people across ages (dated by TCRdb to the mid-2010s). With respect to the entire study: Template switching captured roughly one uniquely barcoded TCR beta cDNA molecule per two T cells in model experiments. Using deep sequencing normalized with unique cDNA molecular identifiers, the study measured how TCR beta repertoire diversity changes with age. The donors were split into four age groups: young (average around 16 years), middle-aged (about 40), aged (more than 60) and long-lived (more than 80). To avoid experimental bias, donors of different ages were randomly spread across the sequencing lanes. Two additional independent replicas of 1 million unique cDNA reads from the same blood draw were analyzed for two donors (one aged 18 to 30 and one aged 80 or older).

The donors were a few dozen Caucasian individuals from Russia, aged roughly 6 to 100 years, who were systemically healthy. Ten milliliters of peripheral blood were drawn from each donor into EDTA-treated Vacutainer tubes. Ficoll-Paque density-gradient centrifugation was used to isolate PBMCs, with at least 7 million obtained per sample. Total RNA was extracted from PBMCs with Trizol reagent, with at least 6 micrograms obtained per sample. The percentages of naive CD45RAhigh/CD27high T cells were determined by flow cytometry on a PBMC aliquot from every donor. Paper-wide results and their limitations: Estimates of total diversity from one million sequenced T cells were regarded as lower bounds and underestimates. Donor CMV infection status was unknown, potentially confounding age-related changes in expanded clonotypes. Compared with the aged group, more naive CD4+ T cells, fewer expanded clones and increased TCR diversity were shown by the long-lived group, suggesting age selection. Since profiling was done on bulk unsorted PBMCs, naive and antigen-experienced compartments could not be conclusively compared. The percentage of naive T cells measured by flow cytometry correlated strongly with observed TCR beta diversity. Observed TCR beta diversity per million T cells fell roughly linearly with age, and a significant reduction was already apparent by age around 40.

A word on this clonotype: No cognate antigen has been identified for it. No base-level quality is on record; no much larger clone is a single base apart.

Library preparation employed 5' RACE. Sequencing relied on an Illumina HiSeq 2500. A second PCR of roughly 7 to 12 cycles was run with a J-beta primer mix and a sample-barcoded 5' primer. A template-switch 5' adaptor carrying 12 random nucleotides introduced a unique molecular identifier onto each TCR beta cDNA molecule. Each sample yielded at least 2.5 million CDR3-containing paired-end reads. First-strand cDNA synthesis was performed from all RNA using the Mint cDNA synthesis kit, with priming by a TRBC-specific oligonucleotide. All cDNA was treated with uracil-DNA glycosylase and then went through a first 18-cycle PCR with the universal primers M1SS and BC2_uni_R. As for the authors' bioinformatics: For normalization, 1 million high-quality reads, each with a distinct molecular identifier, were randomly selected from each sample. Reads sharing molecular identifiers were discarded rather than binned into consensus sequences. MiTCR, run with a Q25 quality threshold and the strictest error-elimination algorithm, handled CDR3 identification, clonotype clustering and error correction. A nonparametric unseen species model using Euler transformation provided a lower-bound estimate of total TCR beta diversity. TCRdb reran the public reads through fastp at Q25 and MiXCR, keeping productive beta chains. Under each unique CDR3 protein, matching rows form one entry showing the most common genes and DNA. TCRdb assigned the V and J calls; the authors' analysis was not used. The sample yields some 1.5 million distinct CDR3 sequences; about 30% were counted once. Of the sample, 7.7% is held by the ten largest clones.

From its cysteine to its phenylalanine, the CDR3 spans 17 amino acids. Here the CDR3 DNA is all that survives: 51 bases in frame from base 1. In the germline V gene (reference sequence), CDR1 corresponds to SEHNR and CDR2 to FQNEAQ. V is pruned by 1 base and J by 2 bases, leaving 6 bases of the junction without a gene match. The sequenced material came from blood. The V and J genes are TRBV7-9 and TRBJ1-5; the junction holds 9 bases that match TRBD1. The sequence derives from a woman in her 30s in good health. Read as DNA, the sequence is TGTGCCAGCAGCTTAGAACAGGGGGCTAGGGGCAATCAGCCCCAGCATTTT. This encodes CASSLEQGARGNQPQHF.